The 32 T cell receptor beta chains reported below all come from one sample, sequenced in a study of T cells in Graves' hyperthyroidism and ophthalmopathy. It was RNA transcripts that yielded the amplified TCR beta CDR3 regions. The HTBI primer set drove a first-round RT-PCR of the TCR CDR3. TCRdb passed the multiplex PCR reads through MiXCR, listing each CDR3 protein once. The table lists approximately 400,000 distinct CDR3 sequences, 25% of them singletons, with about 73% in the top ten. Specimen: blood. Source of these receptors: a man aged 50 to 59 with Graves' hyperthyroidism.

The rearrangement joins TRBV18 to TRBJ2-7; D may be TRBD2 (5 bases). Trimming cost V 3 bases and J 3 bases, with 15 bases left between them. CDR1 KGHSH and CDR2 LQKENI come from the germline V gene. The CDR3 sequence is 15 residues long. The CDR3 DNA reads as TGTGCCAGCTCACCGTTCCCAGACGAGGGCTACGAGCAGTACTTC. Amino acid sequence: CASSPFPDEGYEQYF.

This clonotype was recorded a few times. The rearrangement uses TRBV7-9 and TRBJ1-2; unclear D gene. The germline gives CDR1 SEHNR, CDR2 FQNEAQ (reference sequence). There are 13 residues in the CDR3. Trimming took off 4 bases at V and 4 bases at J, with 10 bases between the two ends. The CDR3 loop is CASSSNIGYGYTF. DNA of the CDR3: TGTGCCAGCAGCTCCAACATAGGCTATGGCTACACCTTC.

Notes on this clonotype: This may be a read error, as it is one base from a much larger clone. The chain employs TRBV6-2 or TRBV6-3 and TRBJ2-3, with 8 bases identical to TRBD2. The CDR3 has 14 residues. Germline CDR1 reads MNHEY; CDR2 reads SVGEGT. V shed 8 bases, J shed 2 bases, and the junction held 6 bases outside the gene matches. The CDR3 DNA is TGTGCCAGCGACCCGGGGGGGACCACAGATACGCAGTATTTT. This sequence encodes CASDPGGTTDTQYF.

This clonotype was counted a single time. The chain carries TRBV12-3 or TRBV12-4 and TRBJ2-5; 7 bases match TRBD1. V was pared by 9 bases and J by 7 bases, with 14 bases of the junction left unmatched. This CDR3 is 14 amino acids long. The CDR3 sequence is CASREGALPGTQYF. The CDR3 coding sequence is TGTGCCAGTCGAGAGGGGGCCTTGCCGGGGACCCAGTACTTC.

The chain carries TRBV7-9 and TRBJ1-2, with no clear D. Germline CDR1 reads SEHNR; CDR2 reads FQNEAQ (reference sequence). The CDR3 is made up of 14 amino acids. V gave up 0 bases and J gave up 8 bases, with 13 bases separating them. Written as DNA, the CDR3 is TGTGCCAGCAGCTTAGCAGATACAATGAGGGGCTACACCTTC. As protein: CASSLADTMRGYTF.

This chain connects TRBV18 to TRBJ2-7; TRBD2 agrees at 8 bases. CDR1 and CDR2 from the germline V gene are KGHSH and LQKENI. With V trimmed by 5 bases and J by 2 bases, 8 bases remained unmatched. The CDR3 runs 15 residues. DNA for the CDR3: TGTGCCAGCTCAACCTCCGGGACTAGAACCTACGAGCAGTACTTC. As protein: CASSTSGTRTYEQYF.

This chain connects TRBV12-5 to TRBJ1-2; 10 bases fit TRBD1. V was clipped by 0 bases and J by 8 bases; unmatched bases: 6. The CDR3 has 15 residues. Germline V gene data show CDR1 as LGHNT and CDR2 as FRNRAP. The CDR3 DNA reads TGTGCTAGTGGTTTGGTACCCGACAGGGGGCAAGGCTACACCTTC. It is translated as CASGLVPDRGQGYTF.

This clonotype has a count of ten or more. V gene TRBV20-1 combines with J gene TRBJ2-7; TRBD2 aligns across 8 bases. The germline gives CDR1 DFQATT, CDR2 SNEGSKA (reference sequence). Trimming at V came to 3 bases and at J to 6 bases, leaving 10 bases not matched to a gene. The CDR3 is made up of 14 amino acids. CDR3 amino acids: CSASGAVAGIEQYF. CDR3 sequence (DNA): TGCAGTGCTAGTGGGGCGGTAGCGGGAATCGAGCAGTACTTC.

The chain is built from TRBV6-5 and TRBJ1-5; D is possibly TRBD1 (5 bases). The V gene's germline CDR1 is MNHEY and CDR2 SVGAGI. The CDR3 spans 15 residues. The V end lost 7 bases, the J end lost 7 bases, and 20 bases lay between the germline ends. The CDR3: CASTLWDGAMQPQHF. The DNA of the CDR3 is TGTGCCAGCACTTTATGGGATGGGGCTATGCAGCCCCAGCATTTT.

The rearrangement links TRBV7-6 to TRBJ1-4; D is possibly TRBD1 (6 bases). CDR1 is SGHVS, CDR2 FNYEAQ, per germline. There are 13 residues in the CDR3. The germline V and J ends were trimmed by 2 bases and 7 bases, with 8 bases remaining between them. The DNA of the CDR3 is TGTGCCAGCAGCTTAAACAGGGTTGAAAAACTGTTTTTT. It is translated as CASSLNRVEKLFF. The full variable domain, in which reference TRBV7-6 and TRBJ1-4 provide the parts outside the CDR3, is GAGVSQSPRYKVTKRGQDVALRCDPISGHVSLYWYRQALGQGPEFLTYFNYEAQQDKSGLPNDRFSAERPEGSISTLTIQRTEQRDSAMYRCASSLNRVEKLFFGSGTQLSVL.

J is TRBJ1-3 and V is TRBV6-1; TRBD1 agrees at 10 bases. V dropped 4 bases and J dropped 3; count of bases not matched to a gene: 6. The length of the CDR3 is 16 residues. The germline gives CDR1 MNHNS, CDR2 SASEGT. CDR3 in amino acids: CASSAGTGAVGNTIYF. CDR3 in DNA: TGTGCCAGCAGTGCTGGGACAGGGGCTGTTGGAAACACCATATATTTT.

This clonotype was detected a few times. The rearrangement uses TRBV2 and TRBJ2-2; 9 nucleotides align to TRBD2. The CDR3 is 13 amino acids. The trim removed 7 bases at V and 8 bases at J, leaving 5 bases unmatched. CDR1 and CDR2 (germline): SNHLY, FYNNEI. DNA of the CDR3: TGTGCCAGCAAGGATAGCGGGAGAGGGGAGCTGTTTTTT. Protein: CASKDSGRGELFF.

The genes are TRBV2 and TRBJ1-2; tentative D call: TRBD1 (5 bases). The CDR3 length is 13 residues. Germline loops: CDR1 SNHLY, CDR2 FYNNEI. Trimming removed 6 bases from V and 2 bases from J, with 10 bases in between. In DNA, the CDR3 is TGTGCCAGCAGCTCGGGGGAGAACTATGGCTACACCTTC. Amino acids: CASSSGENYGYTF.

This clonotype was counted many times. Sequence at one end of the junction differs from germline and may be a read error. The chain combines TRBV7-7 with TRBJ2-1; D is ambiguous. The CDR3 spans 13 residues. Germline V CDR1 and CDR2: SSHAT, FNYEAQ (reference sequence). CDR3: CASSFGEHNEQFF. For the CDR3, the DNA is TGTGCTAGCAGCTTTGGAGAGCACAATGAGCAGTTCTTC.

This chain links TRBV3-1 with TRBJ2-7, with a weak D call TRBD2 (6 bases). The DNA end is more similar to TRBJ2-1, so the J call may be wrong. The CDR3 is 16 residues long. Germline lookup yields CDR1 LGHDT and CDR2 YNNKEL (reference sequence). CDR3 nucleotide sequence: TGTGCCAGCAGCCAAGAACGGGGGATCGGCTCCTACGAGCAGTTCTTC. Translation: CASSQERGIGSYEQFF.

This clonotype was counted between two and nine times. The V and J genes are TRBV28 and TRBJ1-1, with TRBD1 as a possible D gene (5 bases). CDR1 and CDR2 (germline): MDHEN, SYDVKM. V dropped 6 bases and J dropped 10 bases, with 12 bases sitting between them. The CDR3 loop spans 11 amino acids. CDR3 bases: TGTGCCAGCAGCACTGAGGGGAGAGCTTTCTTT. This codes for CASSTEGRAFF. Variable domain in full (rest from reference TRBV28 and TRBJ1-1): DVKVTQSSRYLVKRTGEKVFLECVQDMDHENMFWYRQDPGLGLRLIYFSYDVKMKEKGDIPEGYSVSREKKERFSLILESASTNQTSMYLCASSTEGRAFFGQGTRLTVV.

This clonotype was seen a handful of times. This chain links TRBV24-1 with TRBJ2-5, with a weak D call TRBD1 (5 bases). V dropped 5 bases and J dropped 4 bases, with 13 bases sitting between them. CDR3 size: 14 residues. The V gene's germline CDR1 is KGHDR and CDR2 SFDVKD. CDR3 sequence (DNA): TGTGCCACCAGTGGATCCAGGGTGGGAGAGACCCAGTACTTC. Its protein is CATSGSRVGETQYF.

This clonotype has only a few counts. This rearrangement joins TRBV20-1 to TRBJ2-1; D ambiguous. Germline V gene lookup returns CDR1 DFQATT and CDR2 SNEGSKA (reference sequence). The CDR3 length is 14 residues. The V gene lost 1 base and the J gene lost 10 bases, with 17 bases spanning the gap. The CDR3 sequence: CSARASGLDWEQFF. DNA of the CDR3: TGCAGTGCTAGAGCTTCCGGGCTAGATTGGGAGCAGTTCTTC.

The CDR3 DNA reads as TGCAGCGTTGAGGAACACCCGGGGGGCTACGAGCAGTACTTC. This gives the protein CSVEEHPGGYEQYF. This chain connects TRBV29-1 to TRBJ2-7, with TRBD2 matching 7 bases. The junction had 8 bases not matched to a gene; V was cut back by 3 bases and J by 3 bases. The CDR3 contains 14 residues. The germline V gene encodes CDR1 SQVTM and CDR2 ANQGSEA.

At least ten counts were recorded for this clonotype. V usage is TRBV11-3 and J usage is TRBJ1-1; D is unclear. Germline V gives CDR1 SGHNT, CDR2 YENEEA. Trimming stripped 5 bases from V and 5 bases from J, with 9 bases between. The CDR3 is 12 residues long. CDR3 protein: CASSLQSTEAFF. Here the CDR3 DNA reads TGTGCCAGCAGCCTTCAGAGTACTGAAGCTTTCTTT.

Points on this clonotype: A read error may explain this, as a much larger clone is one base away. V gene TRBV30 combines with J gene TRBJ1-1; D remains ambiguous. The CDR3 is made up of 12 amino acids. CDR1 is GTSNPN, CDR2 SVGIG, per germline (reference sequence). With 1 base removed from V and 9 bases from J, the gap between germline ends came to 12 bases. The CDR3 reads CAWSGGNLKAFF. The CDR3 coding sequence is TGTGCCTGGAGTGGGGGAAACCTCAAAGCTTTCTTT.

There are many counts of this clonotype. V gene TRBV6-1 combines with J gene TRBJ1-1; 9 nucleotides match TRBD1. Trimming at V came to 5 bases and at J to 3 bases, leaving 22 bases not matched to a gene. The CDR3 has 20 amino acids. Germline CDR1 reads MNHNS; CDR2 reads SASEGT. This CDR3 is CASSPRDRVIPSRFDTEAFF. The CDR3 bases are TGTGCCAGCAGTCCCCGGGACAGGGTGATTCCCAGCCGGTTTGACACTGAAGCTTTCTTT.

The genes are TRBV7-3 and TRBJ2-1; TRBD2 matches 9 bases. Trimming cost V 3 bases and J 3 bases; bases outside gene matches: 3. This CDR3 is built from 15 residues. Germline V gene sequence: CDR1 SGHTA, CDR2 FQGTGA. The CDR3: CASSFRLADYNEQFF. For the CDR3, the DNA is TGTGCCAGCAGCTTTCGACTAGCGGACTACAATGAGCAGTTCTTC.

The chain combines TRBV12-3 or TRBV12-4 with TRBJ2-5; D may be TRBD1 (6 bases). The V end lost 4 bases, the J end lost 5 bases, and 17 bases lay between the germline ends. The CDR3 covers 15 residues. The CDR3 bases are TGTGCCAGCAGTTCCCCTTATGGGGGCCGGGAGACCCAGTACTTC. It encodes CASSSPYGGRETQYF.

The chain employs TRBV30 and TRBJ2-7; 11 nucleotides line up with TRBD2. This CDR3 has 18 amino acids. After removal of 4 bases from V and 0 bases from J, the junction contained 14 bases not matched to a gene. Germline V gene lookup returns CDR1 GTSNPN and CDR2 SVGIG (reference sequence). The CDR3 sequence is CAWMGGLAEGAISYEQYF. The CDR3 bases are TGTGCCTGGATGGGGGGACTAGCGGAAGGGGCGATCTCCTACGAGCAGTACTTC.

There are many counts of this clonotype. The chain uses TRBV12-3 or TRBV12-4 and TRBJ2-1; possible D gene TRBD2, 6 bases. V was clipped by 5 bases and J by 10 bases, with 21 bases between them. The CDR3 covers 15 residues. The CDR3 coding sequence is TGTGCCAGCAGTCCGACAAAGGAGGGTAGGAGGGAGCAGTTCTTC. Protein product: CASSPTKEGRREQFF.

The chain uses TRBV20-1 and TRBJ2-3; D is undetermined. V lost 6 bases to trimming and J lost 2 bases, with 15 bases between them. The CDR3 is 14 residues long. In germline, CDR1 is DFQATT, CDR2 SNEGSKA (reference sequence). CDR3 in amino acids: CSANNEPYTDTQYF. In DNA, the CDR3 is TGCAGTGCCAATAACGAGCCTTACACAGATACGCAGTATTTT.

The DNA for the CDR3 is TGTGCCAGCAGTGAACTGAGGGACGAAAAACTGTTTTTT. It specifies CASSELRDEKLFF. The chain combines TRBV6-1 with TRBJ1-4, with a weak D call TRBD1 (5 bases). This CDR3 is 13 amino acids long. V lost 2 bases, J lost 8 bases, and 9 bases lay in between. Germline lookup yields CDR1 MNHNS and CDR2 SASEGT.

The chain uses TRBV29-1 and TRBJ1-4; a weak D match, TRBD1 (6 bases). Trimming took 4 bases from V and 6 from J, leaving 12 bases between them. The CDR3 is 13 residues long. Germline V gene lookup returns CDR1 SQVTM and CDR2 ANQGSEA. The CDR3 loop reads CSVAVGGDEKLFF. Here the CDR3 DNA reads TGCAGCGTTGCGGTAGGGGGGGATGAAAAACTGTTTTTT.

In this sample, this clonotype turned up many times. The chain couples TRBV11-2 to TRBJ2-1, with D hard to call. V was cut by 0 bases and J by 6 bases, with 9 bases left in between. CDR3 length: 14 amino acids. The germline gives CDR1 SGHAT, CDR2 FQNNGV. CDR3 DNA sequence: TGTGCCAGCAGCTTAGATCTTCTCGTCAATGAGCAGTTCTTC. Protein sequence: CASSLDLLVNEQFF.

A note on this clonotype: One base away lies a much larger clone, so this may be a sequencing read error. The chain carries TRBV6-1 and TRBJ1-1; D is perhaps TRBD1 (5 bases). The V end was cut by 7 bases, the J end by 4 bases, with 16 bases between. Germline loops: CDR1 MNHNS, CDR2 SASEGT. The CDR3 is made up of 14 amino acids. The DNA of the CDR3 is TGTGCCAGCAATCCGACAGCGCCCATCACTGAAGCTTTCTTT. Translated: CASNPTAPITEAFF.

The chain employs TRBV5-4 and TRBJ2-7; 8 bases are shared with TRBD2. The germline CDR1 and CDR2 sequences are SGHNT and YYREEE (reference sequence). V was clipped by 0 bases and J by 7 bases; unmatched bases: 9. The CDR3 covers 15 residues. The CDR3 reads CASSLAQGAGDEQYF. The CDR3 DNA follows: TGTGCCAGCAGCTTGGCCCAGGGAGCGGGAGATGAGCAGTACTTC.